This T cell receptor beta chain originates from a study of T cells in Graves' hyperthyroidism and ophthalmopathy. Amplification yielded TCR beta CDR3 regions, with RNA transcripts as the source. The study used the HTBI primer set for a first-round RT-PCR of the TCR CDR3. TCRdb called the multiplex PCR reads again in MiXCR, with one record for every CDR3 protein. The table shows 700,000 or so distinct CDR3 sequences, with over 15% occurring only once. The CDR3 runs to 17 residues. Germline V gene data show CDR1 as GTSNPN and CDR2 as SVGIG (reference sequence). Germline trimming cut 2 bases from V and 2 bases from J; bases unmatched to any gene: 12. This clonotype was recorded many times.

The rearrangement links TRBV30 to TRBJ2-1, with 7 bases that match TRBD2. Sequencing was performed on blood. This sequence originates from a man aged 18 to 29 with Graves' hyperthyroidism. CDR3 DNA sequence: TGTGCCTGGAGTAACATCGTTCGGGACTATCCCTACAATGAGCAGTTCTTC. Its translation is CAWSNIVRDYPYNEQFF.